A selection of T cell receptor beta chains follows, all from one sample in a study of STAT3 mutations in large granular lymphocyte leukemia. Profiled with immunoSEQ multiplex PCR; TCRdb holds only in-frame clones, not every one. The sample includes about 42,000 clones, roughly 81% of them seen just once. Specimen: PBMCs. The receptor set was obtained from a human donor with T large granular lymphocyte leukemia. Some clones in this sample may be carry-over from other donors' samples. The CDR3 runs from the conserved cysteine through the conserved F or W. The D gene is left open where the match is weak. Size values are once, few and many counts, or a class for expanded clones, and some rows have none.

TGTGCCAGTAGTATTCGACTTTGGACAGTCTCTGGGGCCAACGTCCTGACTTTC	CASSIRLWTVSGANVLTF	TRBJ2-6	-	-	TRBV19
TGTGCCAGCCTTTTATGGGCGGAGCTGCGCGGTACCCAGTACTTC	CASLLWAELRGTQYF	TRBJ2-5	-	-	TRBV6-4
TGTGCCAGCAGCGTAACAGGGGCGCAGAACACTGAAGCTTTCTTT	CASSVTGAQNTEAFF	TRBJ1-1	-	TRBD1	TRBV9
TGCGCCAGCAGCTTGGAGGCAGGAAGGGACGAAAAACTGTTTTTT	CASSLEAGRDEKLFF	TRBJ1-4	-	-	TRBV5-1
TGTGCCTCGGGACAGGAATGGGAAAAACTGTTTTTT	CASGQEWEKLFF	TRBJ1-4	few	TRBD1	TRBV30
TGTGCCAGCAGTGCTACGGGACAGGGGCTCTACACCTTC	CASSATGQGLYTF	TRBJ1-2	-	TRBD1	TRBV2
TGTGCCAGCAGTGAATGGGGCAATAACTATGGCTACACCTTC	CASSEWGNNYGYTF	TRBJ1-2	-	-	TRBV25-1
TGCGCCAGCAGCTTCTCACAGGGGACCGCTGAAGCTTTCTTT	CASSFSQGTAEAFF	TRBJ1-1	-	TRBD1	TRBV5-1
TGTGCCAGCAGCTCCCTCGGAGGGGAGACCCAGTACTTC	CASSSLGGETQYF	TRBJ2-5	-	-	TRBV11-2
TGTGCCAGCAGCACCCCGGGGAGAGGGTTCTGGGGGGAGCAGTACTTC	CASSTPGRGFWGEQYF	TRBJ2-7	-	-	TRBV28
TGCGCCAGCAGCTTTCTAGCGGGGCCCTCCGCACTTGACAATGAGCAGTTCTTC	CASSFLAGPSALDNEQFF	TRBJ2-1	-	TRBD2	TRBV5-1
TGTGCCAGCAGCTTAGGGGTCGCCCTTCGAGAGACCCAGTACTTC	CASSLGVALRETQYF	TRBJ2-5	-	-	TRBV11-2
TGTGCCAGCAGCCAATTCGGGACAGGGGACTCTGGGGCCAACGTCCTGACTTTC	CASSQFGTGDSGANVLTF	TRBJ2-6	-	TRBD1	TRBV4-2
TGTGCCAGCAGCTTGCCAACAGGGTCCTCTGGAAACACCATATATTTT	CASSLPTGSSGNTIYF	TRBJ1-3	once	-	TRBV7-8
TGTGCCAGCAGCTCGTCCACAGGGGTCCTTGGAACCGGGGAGCTGTTTTTT	CASSSSTGVLGTGELFF	TRBJ2-2	-	TRBD1	TRBV7-9
TGTGCCAGCACCCCCCCGTACAGCAGATTTAACTATGGCTACACCTTC	CASTPPYSRFNYGYTF	TRBJ1-2	-	-	TRBV28
TGTGCCAGCAGAGACAGGGACCACAATGAGCAGTTCTTC	CASRDRDHNEQFF	TRBJ2-1	-	TRBD1	TRBV7-2
TGTGCCAGTAGTATGGGCGGGGCTCAGCCCCAGCATTTT	CASSMGGAQPQHF	TRBJ1-5	-	-	TRBV19
TGTGCCAGCCGTGGGGGGATCGGGGAGCTGTTTTTT	CASRGGIGELFF	TRBJ2-2	-	-	TRBV9
TGTGCCAGCAGCGTTCTTCGATTCGGGGGGAGGAATGAGCAGTTCTTC	CASSVLRFGGRNEQFF	TRBJ2-1	-	TRBD2	TRBV5-6
TGTGCCAGCGGGACAGCTGGAAACACCATATATTTT	CASGTAGNTIYF	TRBJ1-3	-	TRBD1	TRBV25-1
TGTGCCAGTAGTATAGCAGGGGGTGCGAACACCGGGGAGCTGTTTTTT	CASSIAGGANTGELFF	TRBJ2-2	-	TRBD1	TRBV19
TGCGCCAGCAGCTTGGGGACGGGTTTGAATGGCTACACCTTC	CASSLGTGLNGYTF	TRBJ1-2	-	-	TRBV5-1
TGTGCCAGCAGCGCTATCGGACAGGGGGCCGAGCAGTTCTTC	CASSAIGQGAEQFF	TRBJ2-1	few	TRBD1	TRBV7-2
TGTGCCAGCAGTTATTTTGGAAGGACAGACAATTCACCCCTCCACTTT	CASSYFGRTDNSPLHF	TRBJ1-6	-	-	TRBV6-5
TGTGCCAGCAGTTTATGGGGCGGGGACGGGCAGCCCCAGCATTTT	CASSLWGGDGQPQHF	TRBJ1-5	-	-	TRBV28
TGTGCCAGCAGTTTAAACAGGGTTTCTGATACGCAGTATTTT	CASSLNRVSDTQYF	TRBJ2-3	-	-	TRBV6-5
TGTGCCAGCAGCTCAGCGGACAGGGTGGGGTACTTC	CASSSADRVGYF	TRBJ2-4	-	TRBD1	TRBV7-9
TGTGCCAGCAGCTCCCGACAGGTCGGTGGCGGCTACACCTTC	CASSSRQVGGGYTF	TRBJ1-2	-	-	TRBV7-2
TGTGCCAGCAGCTTAACGCGGGGGGACTACAATGAGCAGTTCTTC	CASSLTRGDYNEQFF	TRBJ2-1	few	TRBD2	TRBV11-2
TGTGCCAGCAGCTTAGAATTAACAGGTTATGGCTACACCTTC	CASSLELTGYGYTF	TRBJ1-2	-	-	TRBV7-9
TGTGCCTGGAACTTGCAGAGTGGCTACACCTTC	CAWNLQSGYTF	TRBJ1-2	-	-	TRBV30
TGTGCCAGCAGTTTAGAGGGAAGGGGAAGAGGGCATGGCTACACCTTC	CASSLEGRGRGHGYTF	TRBJ1-2	-	-	TRBV28
TGCGCCAGCAGGTCTAGCGGGGGGCTCCAAGAGACCCAGTACTTC	CASRSSGGLQETQYF	TRBJ2-5	-	TRBD2	TRBV5-1
TGTGCCAGCAGTGATCTTGCTGAATATCAGCCCCAGCATTTT	CASSDLAEYQPQHF	TRBJ1-5	-	-	TRBV2
TGTGCCAGCAGCTCCGGCGAAAAACTGTTTTTT	CASSSGEKLFF	TRBJ1-4	-	-	TRBV7-9
TGTGCCTGGAGTGCCGGGACAGAGGTCTATGGCTACACCTTC	CAWSAGTEVYGYTF	TRBJ1-2	-	TRBD1	TRBV30
TGCGCCAGCAGCTTGGCAGGGACAGAATACTACAATGAGCAGTTCTTC	CASSLAGTEYYNEQFF	TRBJ2-1	-	TRBD1	TRBV5-1
TGCAGCGTTGAAGCATACGAGCGTTCTGGAAACACCATATATTTT	CSVEAYERSGNTIYF	TRBJ1-3	-	-	TRBV29-1
TGTGCCAGCAGGGTGGAGGCGGGGGGCCCCTACGAGCAGTACTTC	CASRVEAGGPYEQYF	TRBJ2-7	-	TRBD2	TRBV2
TGTGCCAGCCAGGGTTGGGGCTCCTACAATGAGCAGTTCTTC	CASQGWGSYNEQFF	TRBJ2-1	few	-	TRBV18
TGCGCCAGCAGCCATGCCATGAACACTGAAGCTTTCTTT	CASSHAMNTEAFF	TRBJ1-1	-	-	TRBV4-1